This note documents a single T cell receptor (beta chain) sequence. Its antigen is not yet known. No quality values exist for individual bases; no much larger clone is one base distant. Via the germline V gene (reference sequence), CDR1 is LNHNV and CDR2 YYDKDF. At the junction V is shortened by 9 bases and J by 3 bases; bases outside the gene matches: 5. The CDR3 numbers 13 residues from cysteine through phenylalanine. Only the CDR3 portion is preserved as DNA: 39 bases, with reading frame beginning at the first base. This sample was taken from a study of patients and donors after allogeneic stem cell transplantation (dated by TCRdb to between 2020 and 2021). Receptors were amplified or captured by RT-PCR. Sequencing was performed on a NextSeq 550. Starting from the raw public reads, TCRdb applied fastp trimming at Q25, assembled clones with MiXCR and retained in-frame beta chains. Duplicate CDR3 protein sequences are folded into a single record with the most common DNA and genes. In this sample the table shows more than 150,000 distinct CDR3 sequences, around two fifths of which occur a single time. Jointly, the top ten make up 33% of the sample.

The sequenced sample consisted of blood, either unsorted or a sorted T cell fraction (not recorded which). The TCR comes from a human donor who was either an allogeneic HSCT recipient or a stem cell or donor lymphocyte infusion donor (not recorded which). It is not recorded whose cells these are; they may come from a transplant donor. Recombination connected TRBV15 to TRBJ2-1, and TRBD1 aligns with 7 junction nucleotides. The CDR3 protein: CATGDSRYNEQFF. The nucleotide sequence reads TGTGCCACGGGGGACAGTCGCTACAATGAGCAGTTCTTC.